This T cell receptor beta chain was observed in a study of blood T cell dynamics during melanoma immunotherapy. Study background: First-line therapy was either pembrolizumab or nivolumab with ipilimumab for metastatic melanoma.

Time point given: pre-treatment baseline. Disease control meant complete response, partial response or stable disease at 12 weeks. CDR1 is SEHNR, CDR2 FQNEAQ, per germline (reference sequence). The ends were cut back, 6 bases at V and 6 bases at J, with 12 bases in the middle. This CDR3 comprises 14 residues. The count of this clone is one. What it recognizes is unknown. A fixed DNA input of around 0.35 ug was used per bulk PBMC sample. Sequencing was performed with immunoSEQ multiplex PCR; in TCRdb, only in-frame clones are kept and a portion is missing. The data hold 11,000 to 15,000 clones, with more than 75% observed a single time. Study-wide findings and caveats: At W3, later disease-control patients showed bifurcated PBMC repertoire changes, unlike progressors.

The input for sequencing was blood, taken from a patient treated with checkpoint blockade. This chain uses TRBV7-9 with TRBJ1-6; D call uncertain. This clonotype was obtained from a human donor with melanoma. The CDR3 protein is CASRMEGANSPLHF. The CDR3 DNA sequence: TGTGCCAGCAGGATGGAGGGAGCTAATTCACCCCTCCACTTT.